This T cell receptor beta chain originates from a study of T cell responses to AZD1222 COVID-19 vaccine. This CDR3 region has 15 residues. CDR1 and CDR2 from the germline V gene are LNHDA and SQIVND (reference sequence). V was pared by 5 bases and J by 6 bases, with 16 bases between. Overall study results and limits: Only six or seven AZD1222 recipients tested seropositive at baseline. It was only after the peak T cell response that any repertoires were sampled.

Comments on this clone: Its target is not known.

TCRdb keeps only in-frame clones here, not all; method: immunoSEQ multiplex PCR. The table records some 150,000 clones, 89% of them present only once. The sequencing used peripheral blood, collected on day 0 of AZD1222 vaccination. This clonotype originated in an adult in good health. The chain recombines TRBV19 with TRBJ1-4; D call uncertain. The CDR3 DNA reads TGTGCCAGTAGTTTAACAAGGCGGGTCCATGAAAAACTGTTTTTT. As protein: CASSLTRRVHEKLFF.